This TCR beta chain was profiled in a study of Graves' ophthalmopathy and Graves' hyperthyroidism. Study results and caveats: The study's model predicted ophthalmopathy progression at about 71% sensitivity and 72.22% specificity. Blood also harbored most expanded thyroid clonotypes above 0.001 frequency.

Researchers took RNA transcripts and amplified TCR beta CDR3 regions from them. An initial RT-PCR round employing HTBI primers preceded a second-round multiplex PCR. TCRdb redid the calling of the multiplex PCR reads with MiXCR, one entry per CDR3 protein. The table lists approximately 540,000 distinct CDR3 sequences, about 35% of them singletons. Each hyperthyroidism patient was newly diagnosed, with under 2 months' duration, and aged 18 to 65. Clinical symptoms and serum thyroxine were used for diagnosis; TRAb, thyroid ultrasound and orbital computed tomography were also relied on. The germline V gene encodes CDR1 MGHDK and CDR2 SYGVNS. The CDR3 runs to 15 residues. As concerns this clonotype: The antigen is not known. At one end, the junction sequence differs from germline, possibly due to a read error.

The chain combines TRBV25-1 with TRBJ1-1, with 7 bases identical to TRBD1. This TCR was sampled from an adult man with Graves' hyperthyroidism. The specimen was peripheral blood or thyroid tissue (not recorded which). The CDR3 loop is CAISGQGGADTEAFF. Here the CDR3 DNA reads TGTGCCATCAGTGGCCAAGGGGGCGCTGACACTGAAGCTTTCTTT.